This is a list of T cell receptor beta chains from one sample in a study of metastatic and nonmetastatic thyroid tumors. TCRdb re-analyzed the PCR reads through MiXCR. Among 13,000 or so clones listed, roughly 29% were seen once. The sequenced sample was blood. These receptor sequences come from a female donor with papillary thyroid cancer or a benign thyroid nodule (not recorded which). Some clones in this sample may be carry-over from other donors' samples. CDR3s include the opening cysteine and the closing phenylalanine or tryptophan. The D gene is left open where the match is weak. The size of a clone is reported for some rows only, either as once, few or many, or as a class for expanded clones.

-	-	TRBJ1-4	TRBV30	CACQWDFNGKLFF	TGTGCCTGCCAGTGGGATTTTAATGGTAAACTGTTTTTT
TRBD1	few	TRBJ2-5	TRBV24-1	CATSDPGQGVETQYF	TGTGCCACCAGTGACCCGGGACAGGGGGTGGAGACCCAGTACTTC
TRBD2	medium-sized	TRBJ2-1	TRBV5-1	CASSGEAGVGYNEQFF	TGCGCCAGCAGCGGGGAAGCGGGAGTCGGATACAATGAGCAGTTCTTC
TRBD1	medium-sized	TRBJ1-1	TRBV2	CASRRQGANTEAFF	TGTGCCAGCAGGAGACAGGGGGCAAACACTGAAGCTTTCTTT
TRBD1	few	TRBJ1-2	TRBV28	CASRLGQGDGYTF	TGTGCCAGCAGGTTGGGACAGGGTGATGGCTACACCTTC
-	-	TRBJ2-7	TRBV7-8	CASSLEHYNYEQYF	TGTGCCAGCAGCTTAGAGCACTATAACTACGAGCAGTACTTC
-	medium-sized	TRBJ1-6	TRBV5-1	CASNFGLRGNDSPLHF	TGCGCCAGCAATTTCGGGCTCCGTGGGAATGATTCACCCCTCCACTTT
TRBD1	-	TRBJ2-2	TRBV20-1	CGGTGGNTGELVF	TGCGGGGGGACAGGTGGAAACACCGGGGAGCTGGTTTTT
-	-	TRBJ2-1	TRBV18	CASSPQGGYDEQFF	TGTGCCAGCTCACCCCAGGGGGGGTACGATGAGCAGTTCTTC
-	medium-sized	TRBJ2-3	TRBV2	CASSGMGGKRDTQYF	TGTGCCAGCAGTGGTATGGGGGGAAAGCGTGATACGCAGTATTTT
-	-	TRBJ1-5	TRBV5-1	CASSLGVGVDQPQHF	TGCGCCAGCAGCTTGGGAGTAGGGGTGGATCAGCCCCAGCATTTT
-	medium-sized	TRBJ2-7	TRBV5-5	CASSFGGYEQYF	TGTGCCAGCAGCTTCGGGGGCTACGAGCAGTACTTC
-	-	TRBJ2-7	TRBV20-1	CSARKWSGEMVEQYF	TGCAGTGCTAGAAAATGGTCCGGGGAAATGGTCGAGCAGTACTTC
-	many	TRBJ2-1	TRBV7-7	CASSLGSGLAEEQFF	TGTGCTAGCAGCTTAGGTTCGGGATTGGCAGAGGAGCAGTTCTTC
TRBD1	few	TRBJ1-5	TRBV20-1	CSATPGGRGNQPQHF	TGCAGTGCTACCCCAGGGGGCAGGGGCAATCAGCCCCAGCATTTT
-	medium-sized	TRBJ1-6	TRBV2	CASTSDSLSYNSPLHF	TGTGCCAGCACATCGGACTCCCTCTCCTATAATTCACCCCTCCACTTT
-	medium-sized	TRBJ2-6	TRBV27	CASSSNRHLAGANVLTF	TGTGCCAGCAGTTCTAACCGCCATCTGGCGGGGGCCAACGTCCTGACTTTC
TRBD2	medium-sized	TRBJ2-1	TRBV10-1	CASSPATSGGNNEQFF	TGCGCCAGCAGCCCCGCAACTAGCGGGGGAAACAATGAGCAGTTCTTC
-	-	TRBJ1-3	TRBV5-1	CASSAGVAGNTIYF	TGCGCCAGCAGCGCCGGAGTCGCTGGAAACACCATATATTTT